Listed here are 4 T cell receptor beta chains from one sample, sequenced in a study of Graves' ophthalmopathy and Graves' hyperthyroidism. For repertoire sequencing, the TCR beta CDR3 regions were amplified from RNA transcripts. HTBI primers primed a first-round RT-PCR, and a second-round multiplex PCR followed. From the multiplex PCR reads, TCRdb called clonotypes with MiXCR, one entry per CDR3 protein. The data hold under 350,000 distinct CDR3 sequences, with 15% to 20% observed a single time. The source material was peripheral blood. All receptors derive from an adult man with Graves' ophthalmopathy.

This clonotype was counted a few times. This chain joins TRBV29-1 and TRBJ1-1, with TRBD1 identical over 11 bases. The CDR3 contains 14 residues. Germline V lookup: CDR1 SQVTM, CDR2 ANQGSEA. J lost 6 bases, V lost 7 bases, and 10 bases had no gene match. The CDR3 sequence: CSDRTGGWKAEAFF. For the CDR3, the DNA is TGCAGCGACCGGACAGGGGGCTGGAAAGCTGAAGCTTTCTTT.

In its sample, this clonotype was seen many times. The CDR3 bases are TGTGCCAGCAGTTTATGGGGGGCCGACCAGCCCCAGCATTTT. Its translation: CASSLWGADQPQHF. The V call is TRBV12-3 or TRBV12-4, the J call TRBJ1-5, with D possibly being TRBD1 (6 bases). CDR3 length: 14 amino acids. V was pared by 2 bases and J by 7 bases, with 12 bases between.

Here the CDR3 reads CATKQGTGTEAFF. The CDR3 DNA sequence: TGTGCCACAAAACAGGGGACAGGCACTGAAGCTTTCTTT. J is TRBJ1-1 and V is TRBV12-3 or TRBV12-4; TRBD1 agrees at 8 bases. Unmatched junction bases numbered 8, after V lost 10 bases and J lost 4 bases. CDR3 length equals 13 residues.

This clonotype was seen repeatedly, ten times or more. This chain links TRBV5-4 with TRBJ1-2; 9 bases line up with TRBD1. V dropped 6 bases and J dropped 6; count of bases not matched to a gene: 9. Germline loops: CDR1 SGHNT, CDR2 YYREEE (reference sequence). The CDR3 spans 14 residues. The CDR3 spells CASTLRDREDGYTF. The CDR3 DNA follows: TGTGCCAGCACACTCCGGGACAGGGAAGATGGCTACACCTTC.